The clone carrying this T cell receptor beta chain came up once. Its antigen is undetermined. Deep level was the assay's run setting. Measured with immunoSEQ multiplex PCR; TCRdb has only the in-frame clones, and not every one. The sample carries 950,000 to 1,100,000 clones, about 75% recorded once. Naive CD45RA+ and memory CD45RA-negative subsets were split from CD4+ cells. Per germline, CDR1 SGDLS and CDR2 YYNGEE. The CDR3 runs to 15 residues. The trim removed 3 bases at V and 6 bases at J, leaving 7 bases unmatched. The data are from a study of shared clonotypes between healthy human individuals. General study results and limits: Sharing across a few donors was seen in 4.5% to 5.5% of naive CD4 clonotypes.

The sequenced sample consisted of memory CD4+ T cells sorted from blood. Subset described: CD45RA-negative fraction. The source is a man between 18 and 35 years old in good health. This rearrangement joins TRBV9 to TRBJ2-7; 12 positions agree with TRBD2. The CDR3 region has the DNA TGTGCCAGCAGCGGAGCTAGCGGGAGGGCCTCCGAGCAGTACTTC. Translation: CASSGASGRASEQYF. Complete variable domain (other parts from reference TRBV9 and TRBJ2-7): DSGVTQTPKHLITATGQRVTLRCSPRSGDLSVYWYQQSLDQGLQFLIQYYNGEERAKGNILERFSAQQFPDLHSELNLSSLELGDSALYFCASSGASGRASEQYFGPGTRLTVT.